The next 29 T cell receptor beta chains were all read from a single sample in a study of cytomegalovirus exposure and HLA in healthy donors. 60 Vbeta and 13 Jbeta primers were used in PCR. TCRdb's copy holds only in-frame clones and misses some; the assay was immunoSEQ multiplex PCR. The sample has about 120,000 clones, 80% seen once. Sample: PBMCs. These receptors originate from a female donor in good health and CMV-seropositive.

Only one count was recorded for this clone. This CDR3 is CASSDSARGLGGYTF. The CDR3 DNA sequence: TGTGCCAGCAGTGACTCGGCCAGGGGGCTAGGTGGCTACACCTTC. The chain employs TRBV6-4 and TRBJ1-2; 8 positions match TRBD1. The CDR3 extends over 15 amino acids. Germline lookup yields CDR1 MRHNA and CDR2 SNTAGT. J was trimmed by 7 bases and V by 0 bases; bases with no gene match: 7.

The chain uses TRBV5-4 and TRBJ2-7; 7 bases line up with TRBD1. Germline V gene sequence: CDR1 SGHNT, CDR2 YYREEE (reference sequence). The trim removed 4 bases at V and 5 bases at J, leaving 15 bases unmatched. The CDR3 consists of 16 residues. This CDR3 is CASSPPHGQDLNEQYF. As DNA, the CDR3 is TGTGCCAGCAGCCCACCCCACGGACAGGATCTGAACGAGCAGTACTTC.

This clone was counted a few times. V is TRBV7-2 and J is TRBJ2-5; D is unclear. Between the trimmed V and J ends, which lost 7 bases and 2 bases, there was a span of 11 bases. Germline V gene data show CDR1 as SGHTA and CDR2 as FQGNSA. The CDR3 sequence is 13 residues long. This chain's CDR3 is CASNLGWQETQYF. The CDR3 DNA reads TGTGCCAGCAACCTAGGTTGGCAAGAGACCCAGTACTTC.

The DNA for the CDR3 is TGCGCCAGCCGCACCGGGACAGGAACCTACAATGAGCAGTTCTTC. Its protein product is CASRTGTGTYNEQFF. This chain connects TRBV10-2 to TRBJ2-1, with 8 bases identical to TRBD1. V was clipped by 8 bases and J by 2 bases; unmatched bases: 8. The germline gives CDR1 WSHSY, CDR2 SAAADI. The CDR3 contains 15 residues.

The chain recombines TRBV14 with TRBJ2-7, with D unclear. Germline V lookup: CDR1 SGHDN, CDR2 FVKESK. V shed 6 bases and J shed 0 bases, with 30 bases lying between them. This CDR3 comprises 20 residues. The CDR3 nucleotides are TGTGCCAGCAGTCTTGTCAAAGCCTTTAATCGGTGGCGGCGCTCCTACGAGCAGTACTTC. The encoded protein is CASSLVKAFNRWRRSYEQYF.

V and J are TRBV6-5 and TRBJ1-1; the match to TRBD1 covers 8 bases. The ends lost 3 bases at V and 3 bases at J; junction bases unmatched: 6. The germline CDR1 and CDR2 sequences are MNHEY and SVGAGI. This CDR3 is built from 15 residues. CDR3 protein: CASSYADREYTEAFF. CDR3 in DNA: TGTGCCAGCAGTTATGCGGACAGGGAATACACTGAAGCTTTCTTT.

CDR3 amino acids: CASSPDRGQYGYTF. CDR3 DNA: TGTGCCAGCAGTCCTGACAGGGGGCAGTATGGCTACACCTTC. V and J are TRBV7-8 and TRBJ1-2; TRBD1 matches at 10 bases. This CDR3 contains 14 residues. J was trimmed by 5 bases and V by 6 bases; bases with no gene match: 6. The germline CDR1 and CDR2 sequences are SGHVS and FQNEAQ.

J is TRBJ2-7 and V is TRBV6-6; the D gene is possibly TRBD1 (6 bases). The CDR3 is 15 residues long. Deletions cut 7 bases from V and 3 bases from J, with 19 bases between. Germline V gives CDR1 MNHNY, CDR2 SVGAGI (reference sequence). This CDR3 is CASTQGGTIIYEQYF. CDR3 in DNA: TGTGCCAGCACCCAAGGTGGGACAATAATCTACGAGCAGTACTTC.

The rearrangement links TRBV19 to TRBJ1-2; D is possibly TRBD1 (5 bases). Germline loops: CDR1 LNHDA, CDR2 SQIVND (reference sequence). The CDR3 sequence is 13 residues long. V lost 3 bases to trimming and J lost 6 bases, with 11 bases between them. CDR3 sequence: CASSIGGIDGYTF. In nucleotides, the CDR3 is TGTGCCAGTAGTATCGGGGGGATTGATGGCTACACCTTC.

V and J are TRBV27 and TRBJ2-1; 12 nucleotides agree with TRBD2. J lost 3 bases, V lost 3 bases, and 0 bases had no gene match. The CDR3 loop spans 15 amino acids. Germline V gene data show CDR1 as MNHEY and CDR2 as SMNVEV (reference sequence). CDR3 sequence: CASSLTSGSYNEQFF. CDR3 nucleotide sequence: TGTGCCAGCAGTTTGACTAGCGGGAGCTACAATGAGCAGTTCTTC.

J is TRBJ2-7 and V is TRBV4-1, with 10 bases lining up with TRBD1. The V and J ends lost 0 bases and 7 bases, in that order; junction bases with no gene match: 9. Germline V gene sequence: CDR1 MGHRA, CDR2 YSYEKL. This CDR3 has 16 residues. The CDR3 sequence: CASSQDRGQGLGEQYF. DNA for the CDR3: TGCGCCAGCAGCCAAGATAGGGGACAGGGGCTGGGGGAGCAGTACTTC.

The V call is TRBV5-4, the J call TRBJ1-3; no definite D call. Trimming removed 0 bases at V and 0 bases at J, with 13 bases between. There are 17 residues in the CDR3. Germline CDR1 reads SGHNT; CDR2 reads YYREEE (reference sequence). The DNA for the CDR3 is TGTGCCAGCAGCTTGGGGAGCGACCTAGTCTCTGGAAACACCATATATTTT. Protein: CASSLGSDLVSGNTIYF.

The rearrangement joins TRBV5-1 to TRBJ2-7, with TRBD1 matching 8 bases. This CDR3 has 14 amino acids. Trimming removed 7 bases from V and 2 bases from J; junction bases left unmatched: 8. Germline V lookup: CDR1 SGHRS, CDR2 YFSETQ. The CDR3 sequence: CASRGTGFTYEQYF. DNA of the CDR3: TGCGCCAGCCGCGGGACAGGCTTTACCTACGAGCAGTACTTC.

The chain joins TRBV30 to TRBJ2-3; 9 nucleotides agree with TRBD2. Unmatched junction bases numbered 5, after V lost 2 bases and J lost 2 bases. The germline V gene encodes CDR1 GTSNPN and CDR2 SVGIG (reference sequence). This CDR3 comprises 15 residues. The CDR3 coding sequence is TGTGCCTGGAGTATGGCTAGCGGGGACACAGATACGCAGTATTTT. This codes for CAWSMASGDTDTQYF.

The J gene is TRBJ2-3, the V gene TRBV4-2, with TRBD2 identical over 10 bases. Germline-derived CDR1 and CDR2 are LGHNA and YNFKEQ. The CDR3 consists of 18 residues. The trim removed 2 bases at V and 2 bases at J, leaving 10 bases unmatched. The CDR3 DNA reads as TGTGCCAGCAGCCAAAACCCCATAGCGGGGGGACTCACAGATACGCAGTATTTT. It codes for CASSQNPIAGGLTDTQYF.

The chain is built from TRBV6-1 and TRBJ1-1; maybe TRBD1 (5 bases). Germline values: CDR1 MNHNS, CDR2 SASEGT. This CDR3 is built from 12 residues. In DNA form, the CDR3 reads TGTACGGGAGGGGAGGGGAGGACTGAAGCTTTCTTT. Translation: CTGGEGRTEAFF.

V and J are TRBV28 and TRBJ1-6, with D possibly TRBD1 on 6 matching bases. The CDR3 has 17 amino acids. Trimming cost V 8 bases and J 2 bases, with 19 bases left between them. The V gene's germline CDR1 is MDHEN and CDR2 SYDVKM. The DNA of the CDR3 is TGTGCCAGCTTGGGGTCGTTAACAGGGCCCTATAATTCACCCCTCCACTTT. It encodes CASLGSLTGPYNSPLHF. Using reference TRBV28 and TRBJ1-6 for the parts outside the CDR3, the full variable domain is DVKVTQSSRYLVKRTGEKVFLECVQDMDHENMFWYRQDPGLGLRLIYFSYDVKMKEKGDIPEGYSVSREKKERFSLILESASTNQTSMYLCASLGSLTGPYNSPLHFGNGTRLTVT.

The chain uses TRBV6-5 and TRBJ1-4, with TRBD1 matching over 8 bases. J lost 7 bases, V lost 0 bases, and 4 bases had no gene match. Germline CDR1 is MNHEY and CDR2 is SVGAGI. This CDR3 contains 15 residues. CDR3 nucleotides: TGTGCCAGCAGTTACTCACAGGGGGGGGGTGAAAAACTGTTTTTT. Protein: CASSYSQGGGEKLFF.

The chain is built from TRBV7-3 and TRBJ1-2; 8 bases agree with TRBD1. The germline gives CDR1 SGHTA, CDR2 FQGTGA. CDR3 length: 14 amino acids. The V segment lost 5 bases and the J segment 5 bases; nucleotides outside the gene matches: 7. The CDR3 here is CASSPDRGQYGYTF. The CDR3 DNA reads as TGTGCCAGCAGCCCCGACAGGGGTCAATATGGCTACACCTTC.

V and J are TRBV5-5 and TRBJ2-7; 11 bases are a match to TRBD1. Germline V gives CDR1 SGHKS, CDR2 YYEKEE (reference sequence). This CDR3 spans 15 amino acids. The J segment lost 5 bases and the V segment lost 1 base, leaving 5 bases of the junction unmatched. The CDR3 spells CASSLIGQGANEQYF. The CDR3 DNA reads TGTGCCAGCAGCTTGATTGGACAGGGGGCGAACGAGCAGTACTTC.

The chain carries TRBV18 and TRBJ2-3; D unclear. Trimming stripped 6 bases from V and 0 bases from J, with 13 bases between. Germline V CDR1 and CDR2: KGHSH, LQKENI. The CDR3 runs to 15 residues. CDR3 amino acids: CASSLKLGSTDTQYF. CDR3 coding DNA: TGTGCCAGCTCGCTTAAACTCGGTAGCACAGATACGCAGTATTTT.

The table lists this clone with a few counts. The chain carries TRBV29-1 and TRBJ2-5; TRBD1 matches at 9 bases. The DNA end favors TRBJ2-7, so the J call may be wrong. Germline loops: CDR1 SQVTM, CDR2 ANQGSEA. The CDR3 extends over 14 amino acids. CDR3 sequence (DNA): TGCAGCGTTGAAGATCTTGGGACAGGGTACGAGCAGTACTTC. Its translation is CSVEDLGTGYEQYF.

The rearrangement joins TRBV15 to TRBJ1-3; no definite D call. Germline CDR1 LNHNV, CDR2 YYDKDF (reference sequence). V was clipped by 8 bases and J by 7 bases, with 6 bases between them. The CDR3 sequence is 10 residues long. CDR3 DNA: TGTGCCACCCTTGTGAACACCATATATTTT. As protein: CATLVNTIYF.

The rearrangement joins TRBV5-6 to TRBJ1-6; 9 nucleotides align to TRBD1. This CDR3 is 15 amino acids long. V lost 4 bases to trimming and J lost 7 bases; unmatched junction nucleotides: 6. The germline gives CDR1 SGHDT, CDR2 YYEEEE. CDR3 sequence (DNA): TGTGCCAGCAGCCCGGGACAGGGCTGGAATTCACCCCTCCACTTT. This codes for CASSPGQGWNSPLHF.

The chain uses TRBV2 and TRBJ1-5, with 8 bases identical to TRBD1. The CDR3 sequence is 16 residues long. The germline CDR1 and CDR2 sequences are SNHLY and FYNNEI. V lost 5 bases, J lost 4 bases, and 10 bases stayed unmatched. The DNA of the CDR3 is TGTGCCAGCAGTCTGGGACAGGTTTTAGTAAATCAGCCCCAGCATTTT. The encoded protein is CASSLGQVLVNQPQHF.

This chain joins TRBV11-3 and TRBJ1-2, with unresolved D. Per germline, CDR1 SGHNT and CDR2 YENEEA. The CDR3 is made up of 13 amino acids. V lost 2 bases to trimming and J lost 1 base, with 5 bases between them. CDR3 nucleotides: TGTGCCAGCAGCTTACTAGATAACTATGGCTACACCTTC. Its protein product is CASSLLDNYGYTF.

The table lists this clone with a count of one. This chain connects TRBV20-1 to TRBJ2-7; 7 bases match TRBD1. CDR3 length: 11 residues. The V gene end was trimmed by 6 bases and the J gene end by 9 bases; junction bases not matched to a gene: 8. In germline, CDR1 is DFQATT, CDR2 SNEGSKA (reference sequence). CDR3 in DNA: TGCAGTGCGCCGGGACAGCTTGGGCAGTACTTC. Encoded protein: CSAPGQLGQYF.

J is TRBJ2-5 and V is TRBV10-3, with TRBD2 as a possible D gene (6 bases). This CDR3 spans 15 amino acids. V lost 3 bases and J 5 bases, leaving 16 bases between the germline ends. Germline V gene sequence: CDR1 ENHRY, CDR2 SYGVKD. For the CDR3, the DNA is TGTGCCATCAGTGACCTAGGAGGGACTGGGGAGACCCAGTACTTC. This codes for CAISDLGGTGETQYF.

The chain recombines TRBV14 with TRBJ2-2, with D possibly being TRBD1 (5 bases). The CDR3 has 14 residues. Germline CDR1 reads SGHDN; CDR2 reads FVKESK. The ends were cut back, 1 base at V and 6 bases at J, with 9 bases in the middle. DNA of the CDR3: TGTGCCAGCAGCCAAGTAGCAGGGCCCGGGGAGCTGTTTTTT. It codes for CASSQVAGPGELFF.